This TCR beta chain was profiled in a study of blood T cell repertoires in COVID-19. Only in-frame clones appear in the TCRdb table, and some are missing; sequencing was by immunoSEQ multiplex PCR. Among over 350,000 clones listed, 75% to 90% were seen once. CDR1 and CDR2 from the germline V gene are MNHEY and SMNVEV (reference sequence). There are 12 residues in the CDR3. V lost 6 bases and J 4 bases, leaving 9 bases between the germline ends. Sequenced input: peripheral blood. The TCR sequence derives from a woman in her 30s with active or convalescent COVID-19. V usage is TRBV27 and J usage is TRBJ1-1; a possible D gene is TRBD1 (6 bases). The CDR3 DNA reads TGTGCCAGCAGACAGGGTTTCACTGAAGCTTTCTTT. Translating gives CASRQGFTEAFF.